This T cell receptor (beta chain) originates from a study of T-cell memory formation after mild COVID-19. Notes on the study in general: Clones that shrank (day 15 to 85) were balanced CD4/CD8, whereas later expanders leaned CD4+. Some responding clones appeared in pre-infection memory, suggesting cross-reactive memory joined. CD8+ contracting clones occupied EMRA, while CD4+ ones occupied mainly CM and EM.

About this clonotype itself: What it binds is unknown. A much larger clone sits a single nucleotide away, making a read error possible.

In TCRdb, the 5' RACE reads were re-called with MiXCR into one record per CDR3 protein. The sample carries about 400,000 distinct CDR3 sequences, 24% recorded once. In germline, CDR1 is SGHRS, CDR2 YFSETQ. CDR3 size: 15 residues. V was cut by 0 bases and J by 2 bases, with 10 bases left in between. Material: PBMCs or a T cell subset sorted from them (not recorded which). This chain links TRBV5-1 with TRBJ2-3, with D possibly TRBD1 on 5 matching bases. This sequence originates from an adult woman who had mild COVID-19 (a few samples of this study predate the infection). Cell type and time point are not known. The CDR3 region has the DNA TGCGCCAGCAGCTTGGTGGGCAGGGACACAGATACGCAGTATTTT. Translated, it gives CASSLVGRDTDTQYF.